This TCR beta chain was identified during a study of CD8 T cells in Susac syndrome. RNA amounts of roughly 0.5 to 1 ug underwent reverse transcription with random hexamers. TCRdb used MiXCR to reprocess the immunoSEQ multiplex PCR reads, holding one entry per CDR3 protein. The data hold about 140,000 distinct CDR3 sequences, with more than 85% observed a single time. Study-wide results and limits: Clonal expansion of CD8+ cells in Susac peaked in TEMRA cells (and in active patients).

Between the trimmed V and J ends, which lost 3 bases and 6 bases, there was a span of 20 bases. The CDR3 runs 15 residues. The V gene's germline CDR1 is DFQATT and CDR2 SNEGSKA (reference sequence). Points on this clonotype: What it recognizes is unknown.

The sequenced sample was CD8+ T cells from PBMCs. V is TRBV20-1 and J is TRBJ1-1; possibly TRBD1 for D (6 bases). This sequence originates from a human donor with Susac syndrome. CDR3 amino acids: CSARERDTLIAEAFF. In nucleotides, the CDR3 is TGCAGTGCTAGGGAAAGGGACACCCTTATAGCTGAAGCTTTCTTT.